These T cell receptor beta chains were read from a single sample in a study of blood T cell repertoires in COVID-19. This table comes from immunoSEQ multiplex PCR, and its TCRdb copy is limited to in-frame clones, with some not included. The table records about 310,000 clones, 90% of them present only once. The sequenced sample consisted of PBMCs or T cells enriched from blood (not recorded which). Receptor source: a woman younger than 30 with acute COVID-19. The CDR3 runs from the conserved cysteine through the conserved F or W. D genes are given only for firm matches. Where a row states a size, it is once, few, many or the class of an expanded clone; other rows omit it.

V gene	clone size	J gene	D gene	CDR3 protein	CDR3 DNA
TRBV27	.	TRBJ1-1	.	CASSGGGSLEAFF	TGTGCCAGCAGCGGGGGGGGGAGCCTTGAAGCTTTCTTT
TRBV15	.	TRBJ1-1	.	CATSRAYQGLGGTEAFF	TGTGCCACCAGCAGAGCCTACCAAGGGTTGGGGGGCACTGAAGCTTTCTTT
TRBV21-1	.	TRBJ2-1	.	CASSSMSGQTPNEQFF	TGTGCCAGCAGCTCCATGTCGGGACAGACGCCCAATGAGCAGTTCTTC
TRBV2	.	TRBJ1-2	TRBD1	CASSGTGLGEGYTF	TGTGCCAGCAGTGGGACAGGGTTGGGTGAGGGCTACACCTTC
TRBV28	.	TRBJ2-2	.	CASSLFGRQSTGELFF	TGTGCCAGCAGTTTATTTGGGCGACAGTCCACCGGGGAGCTGTTTTTT
TRBV12-3/TRBV12-4	.	TRBJ1-1	TRBD1	CASRSKTGEAFF	TGTGCCAGCAGGAGTAAGACAGGGGAAGCTTTCTTT
TRBV27	once	TRBJ2-3	TRBD2	CASSFTRGLAGDDTQYF	TGTGCCAGCAGTTTCACCCGGGGACTAGCGGGGGACGATACGCAGTATTTT
TRBV25-1	.	TRBJ1-2	TRBD1	CASSGRTGNYGYTF	TGTGCCAGCAGTGGACGGACAGGAAACTATGGCTACACCTTC
TRBV5-1	.	TRBJ2-5	TRBD2	CASSLAGEYQETQYF	TGCGCCAGCAGCTTAGCGGGAGAGTACCAAGAGACCCAGTACTTC
TRBV18	.	TRBJ1-2	.	CASSPLDREYGYTF	TGTGCCAGCTCACCACTGGACAGAGAGTATGGCTACACCTTC
TRBV5-4	.	TRBJ2-1	.	CASSHDLGWEDNEQFF	TGTGCCAGCAGCCACGATCTAGGATGGGAGGACAATGAGCAGTTCTTC
TRBV6-6	.	TRBJ2-2	.	CASSPAHSSKNTGELFF	TGTGCCAGCAGTCCCGCGCACAGCTCGAAGAACACCGGGGAGCTGTTTTTT
TRBV27	.	TRBJ1-6	.	CASSLNVRNNSPLHF	TGTGCCAGCAGTTTAAACGTCAGGAATAATTCACCCCTCCACTTT
TRBV28	.	TRBJ1-4	.	CAGGKGNEKLFF	TGTGCCGGAGGGAAGGGAAATGAAAAACTGTTTTTT
TRBV6-5	.	TRBJ2-7	.	CASSMTPTYEQYF	TGTGCCAGCAGCATGACACCTACCTACGAGCAGTACTTC
TRBV2	.	TRBJ2-1	.	CASSGGGNEQFF	TGTGCCAGCAGTGGAGGGGGCAATGAGCAGTTCTTC
TRBV14	.	TRBJ2-7	TRBD1	CASSSGQGRGYEQYF	TGTGCCAGCAGCAGCGGACAGGGGAGAGGCTACGAGCAGTACTTC
TRBV7-3	.	TRBJ2-1	.	CASSLKLGKYNEQFF	TGTGCCAGCAGCTTAAAGCTCGGGAAGTACAATGAGCAGTTCTTC
TRBV28	.	TRBJ2-6	TRBD1	CASSPGQGTGANVLTF	TGTGCCAGCAGTCCCGGACAGGGTACTGGGGCCAACGTCCTGACTTTC
TRBV12-3/TRBV12-4	.	TRBJ1-2	.	CASSWTDSYGYTF	TGTGCCAGCAGTTGGACCGACAGCTATGGCTACACCTTC
TRBV7-9	.	TRBJ1-4	TRBD1	CASSLSLSGGGEKLFF	TGTGCCAGCAGCTTATCTCTGTCAGGGGGAGGTGAAAAACTGTTTTTT
TRBV28	.	TRBJ1-2	TRBD1	CASSFQGESGYTF	TGTGCCAGCAGTTTTCAGGGGGAGTCGGGCTACACCTTC
TRBV5-1	.	TRBJ2-7	.	CASSLVTDGEQYF	TGCGCCAGCAGCTTGGTGACAGACGGCGAGCAGTACTTC
TRBV3-1/TRBV3-2	.	TRBJ2-3	TRBD2	CASSQALLAGGTDTQYF	TGTGCCAGCAGCCAAGCCCTACTAGCGGGAGGCACAGATACGCAGTATTTT
TRBV7-2	.	TRBJ1-6	TRBD1	CASSLATGTNSPLHF	TGTGCCAGCAGCTTAGCGACAGGGACGAATTCACCCCTCCACTTT
TRBV10-3	.	TRBJ2-3	TRBD1	CAITGTGARDTQYF	TGTGCCATCACTGGGACAGGGGCCCGGGATACGCAGTATTTT
TRBV28	.	TRBJ1-2	TRBD1	CASSYGQGANYGYTF	TGTGCCAGCAGCTACGGACAGGGGGCTAACTATGGCTACACCTTC
TRBV28	.	TRBJ2-6	.	CASPGPSGANVLTF	TGTGCCAGCCCGGGTCCCTCTGGGGCCAACGTCCTGACTTTC
TRBV18	.	TRBJ1-2	.	CASSLWKQGNGYTF	TGTGCCAGCTCACTCTGGAAGCAGGGTAATGGCTACACCTTC
TRBV2	.	TRBJ1-1	.	CASRTDGPIPEAFF	TGTGCCAGCAGGACGGATGGGCCGATCCCTGAAGCTTTCTTT
TRBV5-1	.	TRBJ2-3	TRBD1	CASSLVGDRGLDTQYF	TGCGCCAGCAGCTTGGTCGGGGACAGGGGGCTAGATACGCAGTATTTT
TRBV7-2	.	TRBJ2-5	.	CASSLGRSQETQYF	TGTGCCAGCAGCTTAGGACGGAGCCAAGAGACCCAGTACTTC
TRBV13	.	TRBJ2-1	.	CASSLGLVNEQFF	TGTGCCAGCAGCCTCGGACTGGTCAATGAGCAGTTCTTC
TRBV27	.	TRBJ2-7	TRBD2	CASREAGGTYEQYF	TGTGCCAGCAGAGAAGCGGGAGGGACTTACGAGCAGTACTTC
TRBV6-5	.	TRBJ2-1	.	CASSLAGWRDEQFF	TGTGCCAGCAGTCTAGCCGGGTGGCGGGATGAGCAGTTCTTC
TRBV30	.	TRBJ2-7	.	CAWSGGDIYEQYF	TGTGCCTGGAGTGGAGGGGACATATACGAGCAGTACTTC
TRBV9	.	TRBJ2-2	TRBD2	CASKTSGSFTGELFF	TGTGCCAGCAAGACTAGCGGGAGCTTCACCGGGGAGCTGTTTTTT
TRBV28	.	TRBJ2-5	TRBD1	CASSFFRGKETQYF	TGTGCCAGCAGTTTCTTCAGGGGGAAAGAGACCCAGTACTTC
TRBV11-2	.	TRBJ2-1	.	CASSSGQIYNEQFF	TGTGCCAGCAGCTCTGGACAGATCTACAATGAGCAGTTCTTC
TRBV18	few	TRBJ2-5	.	CASSPPLDRYQETQYF	TGTGCCAGCTCACCACCACTCGACAGGTACCAAGAGACCCAGTACTTC
TRBV7-9	.	TRBJ1-2	.	CASSIDSRGYTF	TGTGCCAGCAGCATCGACTCTAGGGGCTACACCTTC
TRBV24-1	.	TRBJ1-2	.	CATSDPQGTDGYTF	TGTGCCACCAGTGATCCGCAGGGGACGGACGGCTACACCTTC
TRBV12-5	once	TRBJ2-1	TRBD1	CASGWDRGYNEQFF	TGTGCTAGTGGTTGGGACAGGGGGTACAATGAGCAGTTCTTC
TRBV28	.	TRBJ2-2	TRBD1	CASTPGQGTGELFF	TGTGCCAGCACCCCGGGACAGGGGACCGGGGAGCTGTTTTTT
TRBV27	.	TRBJ2-1	.	CASSFSGSSYNEQFF	TGTGCCAGCAGCTTTAGCGGTAGCTCCTACAATGAGCAGTTCTTC
TRBV6-5	.	TRBJ1-6	.	CASSYEAGFPSPLHF	TGTGCCAGCAGTTACGAAGCAGGGTTTCCATCACCCCTCCACTTT
TRBV28	.	TRBJ2-5	.	CASSPLRETQYF	TGTGCCAGCAGTCCTCTGCGGGAGACCCAGTACTTC
TRBV11-3	.	TRBJ2-1	TRBD2	CASSISGSSYNEQFF	TGTGCCAGCAGCATTAGCGGGAGTTCCTACAATGAGCAGTTCTTC
TRBV28	once	TRBJ2-7	.	CATLKPLSYEQYF	TGTGCCACTCTGAAGCCGTTGTCCTACGAGCAGTACTTC
TRBV6-5	.	TRBJ2-7	.	CASALRGNFYEQYF	TGTGCCAGCGCCCTAAGGGGGAACTTCTACGAGCAGTACTTC
TRBV2	.	TRBJ2-2	TRBD1	CASSQGVNTGELFF	TGTGCCAGCAGCCAGGGGGTGAACACCGGGGAGCTGTTTTTT